A selection of T cell receptor beta chains follows, all from one sample in a study of blood T cell repertoires in COVID-19. Data came from immunoSEQ multiplex PCR; TCRdb stores just in-frame clones and leaves some out. The sample has roughly 460,000 clones, approximately 90% seen once. Sequences were obtained from peripheral blood. These receptors were obtained from a young man with COVID-19, enrolled during active disease. Each CDR3 is given with its conserved first and last residue. Each record gives: CDR3 protein, CDR3 DNA, V gene, J gene, clone size, D gene, CDR3 length. The D gene is left open where the match is weak. Size is stated for part of the rows, as once, few or many counts, or as a class when the clone is expanded.

CDR3 protein: CATSRAGGDQPQHF; CDR3 DNA: TGTGCCACCAGCAGAGCGGGGGGCGATCAGCCCCAGCATTTT; V gene: TRBV15; J gene: TRBJ1-5; clone size: .; D gene: .; CDR3 length: 14
CDR3 protein: CASSAWTGPNSYNEQFF; CDR3 DNA: TGTGCCAGCAGCGCGTGGACAGGGCCGAACTCCTACAATGAGCAGTTCTTC; V gene: TRBV9; J gene: TRBJ2-1; clone size: .; D gene: TRBD1; CDR3 length: 17
CDR3 protein: CASSLKVGTLYEQYF; CDR3 DNA: TGTGCCAGCAGCTTGAAAGTCGGGACATTATACGAGCAGTACTTC; V gene: TRBV5-4; J gene: TRBJ2-7; clone size: .; D gene: .; CDR3 length: 15
CDR3 protein: CASSLYREGTEAFF; CDR3 DNA: TGTGCCAGCAGTTTGTACAGGGAAGGCACTGAAGCTTTCTTT; V gene: TRBV27; J gene: TRBJ1-1; clone size: .; D gene: .; CDR3 length: 14
CDR3 protein: CASSLWQGAINEQFF; CDR3 DNA: TGTGCCAGCAGCTTGTGGCAGGGGGCTATCAATGAGCAGTTCTTC; V gene: TRBV5-4; J gene: TRBJ2-1; clone size: .; D gene: TRBD1; CDR3 length: 15
CDR3 protein: CASSLGGTGQYF; CDR3 DNA: TGTGCCAGCAGCTTAGGAGGGACAGGGCAGTACTTC; V gene: TRBV7-2; J gene: TRBJ2-7; clone size: .; D gene: TRBD1; CDR3 length: 12
CDR3 protein: CAISDSFTYHSYNEQFF; CDR3 DNA: TGCGCCATATCCGACAGTTTTACATACCACTCCTACAATGAGCAGTTCTTC; V gene: TRBV10-1; J gene: TRBJ2-1; clone size: .; D gene: .; CDR3 length: 17
CDR3 protein: CASSRRPEGDTQYF; CDR3 DNA: TGTGCCAGCAGTCGCCGTCCGGAGGGAGATACGCAGTATTTT; V gene: TRBV6-5; J gene: TRBJ2-3; clone size: once; D gene: .; CDR3 length: 14
CDR3 protein: CAIGGQHSNQPQHF; CDR3 DNA: TGTGCCATCGGAGGCCAGCATAGCAATCAGCCCCAGCATTTT; V gene: TRBV10-3; J gene: TRBJ1-5; clone size: .; D gene: .; CDR3 length: 14
CDR3 protein: CSVRTGGIYGYTF; CDR3 DNA: TGCAGCGTAAGGACAGGGGGCATCTATGGCTACACCTTC; V gene: TRBV29-1; J gene: TRBJ1-2; clone size: .; D gene: TRBD1; CDR3 length: 13
CDR3 protein: CASSVSTGNSNQPQHF; CDR3 DNA: TGTGCCAGCAGCGTATCCACAGGGAATAGCAATCAGCCCCAGCATTTT; V gene: TRBV5-5; J gene: TRBJ1-5; clone size: .; D gene: .; CDR3 length: 16
CDR3 protein: CASSEALLSGDTQYF; CDR3 DNA: TGTGCCAGCAGTGAAGCGCTTCTCTCGGGAGATACGCAGTATTTT; V gene: TRBV2; J gene: TRBJ2-3; clone size: .; D gene: .; CDR3 length: 15
CDR3 protein: CASSQDERLAGGLGSYNEQFF; CDR3 DNA: TGTGCCAGCAGCCAAGATGAGAGACTAGCGGGAGGTCTCGGCTCCTACAATGAGCAGTTCTTC; V gene: TRBV3-1/TRBV3-2; J gene: TRBJ2-1; clone size: .; D gene: TRBD2; CDR3 length: 21
CDR3 protein: CASRHTSGREGLYEQYF; CDR3 DNA: TGTGCCAGCAGGCACACCTCCGGGCGGGAGGGCCTCTACGAGCAGTACTTC; V gene: TRBV2; J gene: TRBJ2-7; clone size: .; D gene: TRBD2; CDR3 length: 17
CDR3 protein: CASSEGQGNQPQHF; CDR3 DNA: TGCGCCAGCAGTGAAGGACAGGGAAATCAGCCCCAGCATTTT; V gene: TRBV10-1; J gene: TRBJ1-5; clone size: few; D gene: TRBD1; CDR3 length: 14
CDR3 protein: CASSFGQGSNQPQHF; CDR3 DNA: TGTGCCAGCAGTTTTGGGCAGGGTAGCAATCAGCCCCAGCATTTT; V gene: TRBV27; J gene: TRBJ1-5; clone size: .; D gene: .; CDR3 length: 15
CDR3 protein: CASSPLTVQDTQYF; CDR3 DNA: TGTGCCAGTAGTCCGTTGACAGTTCAAGATACGCAGTATTTT; V gene: TRBV19; J gene: TRBJ2-3; clone size: few; D gene: .; CDR3 length: 14
CDR3 protein: CASRGGDRGQPQHF; CDR3 DNA: TGTGCCAGCAGGGGAGGGGACAGGGGTCAGCCCCAGCATTTT; V gene: TRBV6-5; J gene: TRBJ1-5; clone size: .; D gene: TRBD1; CDR3 length: 14
CDR3 protein: CASSNAGASGEQFF; CDR3 DNA: TGTGCCAGCAGTAACGCTGGGGCCTCGGGTGAGCAGTTCTTC; V gene: TRBV14; J gene: TRBJ2-1; clone size: once; D gene: .; CDR3 length: 14
CDR3 protein: CASSYGTGTRGTQYF; CDR3 DNA: TGTGCCAGCAGTTACGGGACAGGGACTCGAGGGACCCAGTACTTC; V gene: TRBV6-6; J gene: TRBJ2-5; clone size: .; D gene: TRBD1; CDR3 length: 15
CDR3 protein: CASRPGTGEWNGYTF; CDR3 DNA: TGTGCCAGCAGGCCAGGGACAGGGGAGTGGAATGGCTACACCTTC; V gene: TRBV5-8; J gene: TRBJ1-2; clone size: few; D gene: TRBD1; CDR3 length: 15
CDR3 protein: CATSRDPRGALYGYTF; CDR3 DNA: TGTGCCACCAGCAGAGATCCCAGGGGAGCCCTTTATGGCTACACCTTC; V gene: TRBV15; J gene: TRBJ1-2; clone size: .; D gene: .; CDR3 length: 16
CDR3 protein: CASRHGQGADNTEAFF; CDR3 DNA: TGTGCCAGCAGGCATGGACAGGGGGCGGACAACACTGAAGCTTTCTTT; V gene: TRBV5-5; J gene: TRBJ1-1; clone size: .; D gene: TRBD1; CDR3 length: 16
CDR3 protein: CSVSGTRKSTQYF; CDR3 DNA: TGCAGCGTCTCCGGGACTCGGAAGAGTACGCAGTATTTT; V gene: TRBV29-1; J gene: TRBJ2-3; clone size: .; D gene: .; CDR3 length: 13
CDR3 protein: CASSILLAGPNEQFF; CDR3 DNA: TGTGCCAGTAGTATTCTACTAGCGGGCCCAAATGAGCAGTTCTTC; V gene: TRBV19; J gene: TRBJ2-1; clone size: .; D gene: TRBD2; CDR3 length: 15